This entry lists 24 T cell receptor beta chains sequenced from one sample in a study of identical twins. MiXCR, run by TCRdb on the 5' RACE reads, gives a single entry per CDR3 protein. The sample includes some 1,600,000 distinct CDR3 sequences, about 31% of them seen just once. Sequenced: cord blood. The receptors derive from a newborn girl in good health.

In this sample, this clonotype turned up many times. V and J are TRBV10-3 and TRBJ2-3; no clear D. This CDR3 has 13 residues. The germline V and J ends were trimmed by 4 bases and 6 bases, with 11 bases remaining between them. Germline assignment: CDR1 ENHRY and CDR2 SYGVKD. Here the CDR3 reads CAISVSARDTQYF. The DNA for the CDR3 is TGTGCCATCAGTGTCTCCGCGAGGGATACGCAGTATTTT.

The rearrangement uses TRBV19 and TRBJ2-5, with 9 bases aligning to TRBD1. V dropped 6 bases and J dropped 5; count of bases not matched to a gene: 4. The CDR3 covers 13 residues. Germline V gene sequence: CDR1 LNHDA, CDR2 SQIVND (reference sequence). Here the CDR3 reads CASSDRGWETQYF. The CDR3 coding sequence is TGTGCCAGTAGCGACAGGGGGTGGGAGACCCAGTACTTC.

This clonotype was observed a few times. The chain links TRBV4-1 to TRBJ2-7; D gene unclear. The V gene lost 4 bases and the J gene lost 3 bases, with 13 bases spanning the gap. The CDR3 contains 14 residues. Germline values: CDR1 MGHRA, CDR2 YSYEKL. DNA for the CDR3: TGCGCCAGCAGCCCTGCCGGGTTTGGCTACGAGCAGTACTTC. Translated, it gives CASSPAGFGYEQYF.

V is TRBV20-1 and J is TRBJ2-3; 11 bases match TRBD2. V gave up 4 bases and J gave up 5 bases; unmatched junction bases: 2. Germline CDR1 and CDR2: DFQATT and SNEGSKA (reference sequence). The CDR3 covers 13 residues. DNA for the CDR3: TGCAGTGCTAAGACTAGCGGGGTAGATACGCAGTATTTT. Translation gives CSAKTSGVDTQYF.

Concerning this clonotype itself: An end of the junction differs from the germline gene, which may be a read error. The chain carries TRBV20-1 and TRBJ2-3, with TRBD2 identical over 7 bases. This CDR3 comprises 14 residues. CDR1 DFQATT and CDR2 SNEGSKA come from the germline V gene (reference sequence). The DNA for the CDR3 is TGCAGTGCTAGAGTGGGAGGGAGCACAGCTACGCAGTATTTT. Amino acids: CSARVGGSTATQYF.

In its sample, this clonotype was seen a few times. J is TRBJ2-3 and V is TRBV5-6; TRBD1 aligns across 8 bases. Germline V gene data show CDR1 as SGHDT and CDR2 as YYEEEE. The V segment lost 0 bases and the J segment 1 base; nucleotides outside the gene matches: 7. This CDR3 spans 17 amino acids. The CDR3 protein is CASSLVAGTGGTDTQYF. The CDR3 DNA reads TGTGCCAGCAGCTTGGTAGCCGGGACAGGCGGCACAGATACGCAGTATTTT. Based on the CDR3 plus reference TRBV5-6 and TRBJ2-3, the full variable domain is DAGVTQSPTHLIKTRGQQVTLRCSPKSGHDTVSWYQQALGQGPQFIFQYYEEEERQRGNFPDRFSGHQFPNYSSELNVNALLLGDSALYLCASSLVAGTGGTDTQYFGPGTRLTVL.

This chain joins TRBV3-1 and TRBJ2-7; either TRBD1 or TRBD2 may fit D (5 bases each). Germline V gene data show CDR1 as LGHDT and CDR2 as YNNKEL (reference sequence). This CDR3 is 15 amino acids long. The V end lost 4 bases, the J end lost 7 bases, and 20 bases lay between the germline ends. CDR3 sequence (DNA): TGTGCCAGCAGCCCTATGGGGGTCTCCACAAATGAGCAGTACTTC. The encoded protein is CASSPMGVSTNEQYF.

CDR3: CASSLRNRFTDTQYF. Written as DNA, the CDR3 is TGTGCCAGCAGTTTGAGGAACAGATTCACAGATACGCAGTATTTT. This chain connects TRBV28 to TRBJ2-3; D is ambiguous. The CDR3 runs 15 residues. The germline V and J ends were trimmed by 3 bases and 2 bases, with 12 bases remaining between them. Germline CDR1 reads MDHEN; CDR2 reads SYDVKM.

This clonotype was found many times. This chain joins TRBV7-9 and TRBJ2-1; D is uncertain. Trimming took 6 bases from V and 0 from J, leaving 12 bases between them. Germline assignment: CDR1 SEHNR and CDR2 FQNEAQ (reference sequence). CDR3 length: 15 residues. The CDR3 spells CASSFRRSSYNEQFF. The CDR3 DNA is TGTGCCAGCAGTTTCCGTAGAAGCTCCTACAATGAGCAGTTCTTC.

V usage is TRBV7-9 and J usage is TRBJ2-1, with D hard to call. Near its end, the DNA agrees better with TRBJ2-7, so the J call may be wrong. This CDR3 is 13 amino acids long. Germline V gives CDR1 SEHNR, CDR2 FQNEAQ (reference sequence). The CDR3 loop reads CASRVWTYNEQYF. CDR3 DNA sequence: TGTGCCAGCAGGGTATGGACGTACAATGAGCAGTACTTC.

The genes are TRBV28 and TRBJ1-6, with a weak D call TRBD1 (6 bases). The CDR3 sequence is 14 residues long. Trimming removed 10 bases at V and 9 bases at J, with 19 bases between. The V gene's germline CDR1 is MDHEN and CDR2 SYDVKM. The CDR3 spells CATRQAPSPSPLHF. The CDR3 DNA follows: TGTGCCACCCGACAGGCACCCTCACCTTCACCCCTCCACTTT.

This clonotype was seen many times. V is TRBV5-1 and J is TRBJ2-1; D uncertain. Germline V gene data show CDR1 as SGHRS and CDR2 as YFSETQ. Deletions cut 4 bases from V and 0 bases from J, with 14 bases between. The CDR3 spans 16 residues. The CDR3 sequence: CASSVLMASSYNEQFF. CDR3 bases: TGCGCCAGCAGCGTGCTAATGGCCAGCTCCTACAATGAGCAGTTCTTC.

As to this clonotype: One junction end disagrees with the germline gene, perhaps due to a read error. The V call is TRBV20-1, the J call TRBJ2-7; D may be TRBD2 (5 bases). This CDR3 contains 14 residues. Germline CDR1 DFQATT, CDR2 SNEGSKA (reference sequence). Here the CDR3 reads CGARDPEGTYEQYF. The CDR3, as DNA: TGCGGTGCTAGAGATCCTGAGGGAACCTACGAGCAGTACTTC.

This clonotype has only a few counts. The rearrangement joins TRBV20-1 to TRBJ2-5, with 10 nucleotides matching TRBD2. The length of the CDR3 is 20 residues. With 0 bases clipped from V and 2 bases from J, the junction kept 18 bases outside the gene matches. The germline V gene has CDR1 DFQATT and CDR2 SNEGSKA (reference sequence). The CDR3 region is CSAREERSSPGLAYQETQYF. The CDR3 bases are TGCAGTGCTAGAGAAGAACGGTCCTCTCCGGGACTAGCGTATCAAGAGACCCAGTACTTC.

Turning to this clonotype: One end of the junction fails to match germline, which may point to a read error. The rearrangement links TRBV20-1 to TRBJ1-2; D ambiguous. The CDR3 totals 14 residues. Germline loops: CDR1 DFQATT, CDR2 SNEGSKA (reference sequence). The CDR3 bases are TGCATTGCTCCTACCCTGGCCAGCAACTATGGCTACACCTTC. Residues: CIAPTLASNYGYTF.

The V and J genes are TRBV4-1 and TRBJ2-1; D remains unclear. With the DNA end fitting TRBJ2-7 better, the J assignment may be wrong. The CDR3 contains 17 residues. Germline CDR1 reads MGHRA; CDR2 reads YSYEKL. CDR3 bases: TGCGCCAGCAGCCGTCATCCAACTCCATACTCACGGAATGAGCAGTACTTC. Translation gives CASSRHPTPYSRNEQYF.

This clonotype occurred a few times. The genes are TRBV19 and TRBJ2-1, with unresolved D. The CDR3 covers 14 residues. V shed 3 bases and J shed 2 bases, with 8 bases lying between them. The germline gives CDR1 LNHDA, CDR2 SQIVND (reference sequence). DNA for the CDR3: TGTGCCAGTAGTATCGGAAGGGCCTACAATGAGCAGTTCTTC. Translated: CASSIGRAYNEQFF. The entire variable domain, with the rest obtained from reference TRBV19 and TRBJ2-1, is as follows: DGGITQSPKYLFRKEGQNVTLSCEQNLNHDAMYWYRQDPGQGLRLIYYSQIVNDFQKGDIAEGYSVSREKKESFPLTVTSAQKNPTAFYLCASSIGRAYNEQFFGPGTRLTVL.

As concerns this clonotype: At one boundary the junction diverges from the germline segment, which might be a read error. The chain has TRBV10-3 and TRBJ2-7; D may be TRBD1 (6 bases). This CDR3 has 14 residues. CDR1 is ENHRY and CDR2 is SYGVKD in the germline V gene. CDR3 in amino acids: CAIGDPGQTYEQYF. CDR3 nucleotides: TGTGCCATCGGTGACCCGGGACAAACTTACGAGCAGTACTTC.

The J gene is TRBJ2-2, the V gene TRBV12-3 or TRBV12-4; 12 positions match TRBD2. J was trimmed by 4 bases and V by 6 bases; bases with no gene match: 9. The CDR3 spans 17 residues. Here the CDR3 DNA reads TGTGCCAGCAGCCCGACTAGCGGGAGTTGGAGCACCGGGGAGCTGTTTTTT. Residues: CASSPTSGSWSTGELFF.

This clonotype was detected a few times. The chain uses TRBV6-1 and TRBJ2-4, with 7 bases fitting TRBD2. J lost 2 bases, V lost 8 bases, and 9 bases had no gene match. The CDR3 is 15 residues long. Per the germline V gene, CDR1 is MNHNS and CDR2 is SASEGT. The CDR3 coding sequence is TGTGCCAGCGGATATCCGGGGGGACCCAAAAACATTCAGTACTTC. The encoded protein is CASGYPGGPKNIQYF.

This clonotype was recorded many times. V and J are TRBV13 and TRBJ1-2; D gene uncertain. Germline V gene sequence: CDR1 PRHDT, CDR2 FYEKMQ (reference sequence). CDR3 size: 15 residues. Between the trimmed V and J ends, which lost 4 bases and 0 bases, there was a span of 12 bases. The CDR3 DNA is TGTGCCAGCAGCTCCCGGTGGACGGCTAACTATGGCTACACCTTC. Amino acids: CASSSRWTANYGYTF.

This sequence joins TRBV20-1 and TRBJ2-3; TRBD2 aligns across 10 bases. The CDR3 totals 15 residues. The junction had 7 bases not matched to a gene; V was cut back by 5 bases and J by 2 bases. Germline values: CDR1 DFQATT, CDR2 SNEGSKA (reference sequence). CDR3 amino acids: CSAELAGKITDTQYF. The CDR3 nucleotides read TGCAGTGCTGAACTAGCGGGAAAGATCACAGATACGCAGTATTTT.

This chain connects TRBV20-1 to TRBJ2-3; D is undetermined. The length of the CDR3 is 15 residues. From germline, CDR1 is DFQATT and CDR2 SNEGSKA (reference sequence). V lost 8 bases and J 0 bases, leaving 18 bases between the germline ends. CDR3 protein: CSPQLGTASTDTQYF. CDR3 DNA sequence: TGCAGTCCCCAGTTAGGAACGGCAAGCACAGATACGCAGTATTTT.

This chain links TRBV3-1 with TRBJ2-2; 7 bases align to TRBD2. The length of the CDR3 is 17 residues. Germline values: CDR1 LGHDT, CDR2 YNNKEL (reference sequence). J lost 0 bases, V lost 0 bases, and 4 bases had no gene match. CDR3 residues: CASSQEGLGSNTGELFF. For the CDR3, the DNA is TGTGCCAGCAGCCAAGAAGGACTAGGCTCGAACACCGGGGAGCTGTTTTTT. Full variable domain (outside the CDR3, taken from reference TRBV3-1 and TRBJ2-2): DTAVSQTPKYLVTQMGNDKSIKCEQNLGHDTMYWYKQDSKKFLKIMFSYNNKELIINETVPNRFSPKSPDKAHLNLHINSLELGDSAVYFCASSQEGLGSNTGELFFGEGSRLTVL.